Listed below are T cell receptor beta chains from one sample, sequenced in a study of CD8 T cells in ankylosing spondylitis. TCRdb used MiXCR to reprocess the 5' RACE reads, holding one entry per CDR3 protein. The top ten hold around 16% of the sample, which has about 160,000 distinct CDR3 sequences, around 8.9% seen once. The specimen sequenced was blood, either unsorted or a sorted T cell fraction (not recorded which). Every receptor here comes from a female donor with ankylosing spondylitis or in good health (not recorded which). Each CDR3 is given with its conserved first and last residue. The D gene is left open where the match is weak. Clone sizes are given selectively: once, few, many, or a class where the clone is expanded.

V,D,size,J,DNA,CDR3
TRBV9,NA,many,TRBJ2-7,TGTGCCAGCAGAACCACGCAGTACTTC,CASRTTQYF
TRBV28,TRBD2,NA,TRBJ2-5,TGTGCCAGCAGTTTCCTAGCGGAAGAGACCCAGTACTTC,CASSFLAEETQYF
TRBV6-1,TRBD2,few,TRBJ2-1,TGTGCCAGCAGCAACCCCGGACTAGCGGGGCAAAATGAGCAGTTCTTC,CASSNPGLAGQNEQFF
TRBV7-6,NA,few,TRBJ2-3,TGTGCCAGCAGCTTAATAGCGATTAGCACAGATACGCAGTATTTT,CASSLIAISTDTQYF
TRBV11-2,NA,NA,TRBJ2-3,TGTGCCAGCAGCTTAGATCCTTCGTATACGCAGTATTTT,CASSLDPSYTQYF
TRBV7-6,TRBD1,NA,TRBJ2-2,TGTGCCAGCAGCTTAGGGATACAGGGGCGAAGCGGGGAGCTGTTTTTT,CASSLGIQGRSGELFF
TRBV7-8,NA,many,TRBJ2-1,TGTGCCAGCAGCTTATGGAATCCAGGCGATGAGCAGTTCTTC,CASSLWNPGDEQFF
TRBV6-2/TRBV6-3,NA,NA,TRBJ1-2,TGTGCCAGCAGCCCAGACCTCAGGGGTTTCTATGGCTACACCTTC,CASSPDLRGFYGYTF
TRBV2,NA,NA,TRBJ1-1,TGTGCCAGAAGTTACAGGGTCACTGAAGCTTTCTTT,CARSYRVTEAFF
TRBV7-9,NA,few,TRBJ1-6,TGTGCCAGCAGCTTACCAGCAGGGACTTATTCACCCCTCCACTTT,CASSLPAGTYSPLHF
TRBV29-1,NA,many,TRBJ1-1,TGCAGCGTTGCACAGGTGAACACTGAAGCTTTCTTT,CSVAQVNTEAFF
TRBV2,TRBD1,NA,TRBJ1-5,TGTGCCAGCAGTGAGGACCGACCAGGGGGCGGGAAGGAGCCCCAGCATTTT,CASSEDRPGGGKEPQHF
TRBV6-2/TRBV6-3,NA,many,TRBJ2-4,TGTGCCAGCAGCCTCTGGGGACAAACGAAAAACATTCAGTACTTC,CASSLWGQTKNIQYF
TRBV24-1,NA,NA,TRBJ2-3,TGTGCCACCAGTGCCGGACTCACAGATACGCAGTATTTT,CATSAGLTDTQYF
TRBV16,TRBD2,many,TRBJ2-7,TGTGCCAGCAGCCCCTCGGAGGGAGGGTCCTACGAGCAGTACTTC,CASSPSEGGSYEQYF
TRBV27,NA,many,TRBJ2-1,TGTGCCAGCAGTCCCTCGGCGGGTCCCTCCTACAATGAGCAGTTCTTC,CASSPSAGPSYNEQFF
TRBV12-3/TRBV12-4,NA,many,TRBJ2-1,TGTGCCAGCAGTTTAGTCCCGGGAATGGGCAATGAGCAGTTCTTC,CASSLVPGMGNEQFF
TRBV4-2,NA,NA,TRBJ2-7,TGTGCCAGCAGCCAGCCCCGGGACTACGAGCAGTACTTC,CASSQPRDYEQYF
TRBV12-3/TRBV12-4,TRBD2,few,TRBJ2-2,TGTGCCAGCAGCCGGACTAGCGCCACCGGGGAGCTGTTTTTT,CASSRTSATGELFF
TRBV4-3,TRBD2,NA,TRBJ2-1,TGCGCCAGCAGCCCCGGGACTAGCCATGAGCAGTTCTTC,CASSPGTSHEQFF
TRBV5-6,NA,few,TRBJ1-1,TGTGCCAGCAGCCCGGGACCCACTGAAGCTTTCTTT,CASSPGPTEAFF
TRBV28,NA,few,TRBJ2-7,TGTGCCAGCAGTCTGGAAAACGAGCAGTACTTC,CASSLENEQYF
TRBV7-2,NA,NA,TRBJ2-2,TGTGCCAGCAGCCACCACGGGGAGATCCCCCACACCGGGGAGCTGTTTTTT,CASSHHGEIPHTGELFF
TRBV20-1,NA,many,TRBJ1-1,TGCAGTGCTAAAAAAGGACGGTACACTGAAGCTTTCTTT,CSAKKGRYTEAFF
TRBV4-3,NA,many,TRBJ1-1,TGCGCCAGCAGCCAAGAAAGGATCAGCGGCAACACTGAAGCTTTCTTT,CASSQERISGNTEAFF
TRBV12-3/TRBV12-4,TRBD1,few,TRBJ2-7,TGTGCCAGCACCCGACAGGGGCCGAACGAGCAGTACTTC,CASTRQGPNEQYF
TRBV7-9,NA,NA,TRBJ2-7,TGTGCCAGCAGCCCGTCGGGACTCTCCTACGAGCAGTACTTC,CASSPSGLSYEQYF
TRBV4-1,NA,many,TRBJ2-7,TGCGCCAGCAGCCAGACGCGGGATGCTAACGAGCAGTACTTC,CASSQTRDANEQYF
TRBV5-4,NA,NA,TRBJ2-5,TGTGCCAGCAGCTTGGCGAGAGGGGAGTCGGAGACCCAGTACTTC,CASSLARGESETQYF
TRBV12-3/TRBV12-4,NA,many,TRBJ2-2,TGTGCCAGCAGTTTATCGGCCGGGGCCGGGGAGCTGTTTTTT,CASSLSAGAGELFF
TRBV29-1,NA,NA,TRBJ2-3,TGCAGCCTGACGTGGGGGGCTAGCACAGATACGCAGTATTTT,CSLTWGASTDTQYF
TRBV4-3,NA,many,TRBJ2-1,TGCGCCAGCAGCCAAGTTTCGCTAGGCAATGAGCAGTTCTTC,CASSQVSLGNEQFF
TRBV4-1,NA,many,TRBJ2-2,TGCGCCAGCAGCCTCAAACAGGTCACCGGGGAGCTGTTTTTT,CASSLKQVTGELFF
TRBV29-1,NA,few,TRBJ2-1,TGCAGCGCCCTTGGAGGGGAGAGAGGCACGAATGAGCAGTTCTTC,CSALGGERGTNEQFF
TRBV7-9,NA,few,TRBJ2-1,TGTGCCAGCAGCCACCGGGGGTGGCAGATCAATGAGCAGTTCTTC,CASSHRGWQINEQFF
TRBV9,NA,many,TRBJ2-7,TGTGCCAGCAGCGACCATGGGGTCGAGCAGTACTTC,CASSDHGVEQYF
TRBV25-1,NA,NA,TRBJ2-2,TGTGCCAGCAGTGGAACCGGGCCCCGGACCGGGGAGCTGTTTTTT,CASSGTGPRTGELFF
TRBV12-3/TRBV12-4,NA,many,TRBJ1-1,TGTGCCAGCAGTTATCTTCCCCTCGGAAGGGGAGCTTTCTTT,CASSYLPLGRGAFF
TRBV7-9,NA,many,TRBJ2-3,TGTGCCAGCAGCTCAGGATTAACGCAGTATTTT,CASSSGLTQYF
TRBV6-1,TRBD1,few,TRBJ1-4,TGTGCCAGCAGTCCCTTGACAGGGGGGAATGAAAAACTGTTTTTT,CASSPLTGGNEKLFF
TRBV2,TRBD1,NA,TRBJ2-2,TGTGCCAGTCTGGGACCCCGGACAGGGGGTGCAAGCAGCGGGGAGCTGTTTTTT,CASLGPRTGGASSGELFF
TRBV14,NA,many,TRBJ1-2,TGTGCCAGCAGCCAATCCACTGGACATATTTATGGCTACACCTTC,CASSQSTGHIYGYTF
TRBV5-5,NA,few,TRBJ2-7,TGTGCCAGCAGCTCAGGGCGCGGGTACGAGCAGTACTTC,CASSSGRGYEQYF
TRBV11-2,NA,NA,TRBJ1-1,TGTGCCAGCAGCTCGGGACATTGGAACACTGAAGCTTTCTTT,CASSSGHWNTEAFF
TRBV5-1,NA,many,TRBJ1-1,TGCGCCAGCAGCTTTGTGGGGGCGGACACTGAAGCTTTCTTT,CASSFVGADTEAFF
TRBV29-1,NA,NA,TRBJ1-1,TGCAGCGTTGAGGGAGGGGAGTTGCCTGAAGCTTTCTTT,CSVEGGELPEAFF
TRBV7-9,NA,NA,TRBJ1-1,TGTGCCAGCAGCTTGGCGACAACGGACAGTGAAGCTTTCTTT,CASSLATTDSEAFF
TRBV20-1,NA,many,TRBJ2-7,TGCAGTGCTCTCCCCTCAGGGGTTTTTACCTACGAGCAGTACTTC,CSALPSGVFTYEQYF
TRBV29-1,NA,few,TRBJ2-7,TGCAGCGTTGAAGATATTGGTTTGGGGGAGTTAGGGTACGAGCAGTACTTC,CSVEDIGLGELGYEQYF
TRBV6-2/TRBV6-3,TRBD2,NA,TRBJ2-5,TGTGCCAGCAGACCCGCAGCGGGGAGTACGGTCGGAAGAGAGACCCAGTACTTC,CASRPAAGSTVGRETQYF
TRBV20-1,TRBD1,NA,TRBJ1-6,TGCAGCGGGACAGCTCAGCCCCTCCACTTT,CSGTAQPLHF
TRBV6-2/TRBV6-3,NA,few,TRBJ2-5,TGTGCCAGCAGATCGACAGACCAAGAGACCCAGTACTTC,CASRSTDQETQYF
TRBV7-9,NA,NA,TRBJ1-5,TGTGCCAGCAGCTTAGTCGGGGGCGGGAATCAGCCCCAGCATTTT,CASSLVGGGNQPQHF
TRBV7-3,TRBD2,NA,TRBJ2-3,TGTGCCAGCAGCTTATCTGGCTGGGGACTAGTTCCCCCTAGCACAGATACGCAGTATTTT,CASSLSGWGLVPPSTDTQYF
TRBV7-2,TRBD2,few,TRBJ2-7,TGTGCCAGCAGCTCCCTAAACGTAGCGGGTCCCTCCTACGAGCAGTACTTC,CASSSLNVAGPSYEQYF
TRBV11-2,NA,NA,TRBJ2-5,TGTGCCAGCAGCTTAGGGGACCAAGAGACCCAGTACTTC,CASSLGDQETQYF
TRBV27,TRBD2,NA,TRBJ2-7,TGTGCCAGCAGTTCCCTGGAGCGGGAGAACTACGAGCAGTACTTC,CASSSLERENYEQYF
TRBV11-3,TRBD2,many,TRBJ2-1,TGTGCCAGCAGCTCCTCTAGCGGAAACGATTACAATGAGCAGTTCTTC,CASSSSSGNDYNEQFF
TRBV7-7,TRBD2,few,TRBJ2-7,TGTGCCAGCAGCTTATTTGCCGCCCGACTAGCGGTGTCCTACGAGCAGTACTTC,CASSLFAARLAVSYEQYF